Shown below are 15 T cell receptor beta chains from a single sample sequenced in a study of blood T cell repertoires in COVID-19. Generated by immunoSEQ multiplex PCR, the TCRdb table keeps only in-frame clones and is missing some. The sample lists 74,000 or so clones, roughly nine tenths seen once, with around 8.7% in the top ten. Input material: peripheral blood. All receptors come from a man aged 45 to 65 with active COVID-19.

The chain joins TRBV2 to TRBJ1-2, with TRBD1 matching 8 bases. The V gene's germline CDR1 is SNHLY and CDR2 FYNNEI. The CDR3 loop spans 15 amino acids. V lost 1 base, J lost 4 bases, and 5 bases stayed unmatched. The CDR3 protein is CASSEGQGAGYGYTF. The DNA of the CDR3 is TGTGCCAGCAGTGAAGGGCAGGGGGCGGGCTATGGCTACACCTTC.

CDR3 region: CASSVGGGFSSETQYF. The CDR3 DNA is TGTGCCAGCAGCGTAGGTGGGGGGTTTTCCTCAGAGACCCAGTACTTC. The V call is TRBV9, the J call TRBJ2-5; weak D call: TRBD2 (6 bases). CDR3 length: 16 residues. Trimming shortened V by 0 bases and J by 4 bases, and 16 bases separated the two germline ends. Germline CDR1 is SGDLS and CDR2 is YYNGEE.

The chain links TRBV12-3 or TRBV12-4 to TRBJ1-2; unclear D gene. V was trimmed by 6 bases and J by 8 bases, leaving 16 bases between them. The CDR3 is 13 residues long. CDR3 nucleotides: TGTGCCAGCAGACGAAAACTCGCGTGGGGCTACACCTTC. It is translated as CASRRKLAWGYTF.

The chain couples TRBV11-3 to TRBJ1-2; 9 bases line up with TRBD1. This CDR3 is 14 amino acids long. CDR1 is SGHNT, CDR2 YENEEA, per germline. Losses at the gene ends were 8 bases for V and 6 bases for J; bases not matched to a gene: 10. CDR3 sequence reads: CASANRDRVHGYTF. Here the CDR3 DNA reads TGTGCCAGCGCTAACCGGGACAGGGTCCATGGCTACACCTTC.

The rearrangement joins TRBV19 to TRBJ2-1, with 7 bases aligning to TRBD1. Germline loops: CDR1 LNHDA, CDR2 SQIVND (reference sequence). V shed 5 bases and J 0 bases; nucleotides not matched to a gene: 4. CDR3 size: 15 residues. DNA for the CDR3: TGTGCCAGTAGTGCGACAGGGAGCTCCTACAATGAGCAGTTCTTC. Translation: CASSATGSSYNEQFF.

This chain links TRBV4-1 with TRBJ1-1; a possible D gene is TRBD1 (5 bases). The germline V gene encodes CDR1 MGHRA and CDR2 YSYEKL. Trimming cost V 1 base and J 0 bases, with 15 bases left between them. The CDR3 runs to 17 residues. The CDR3 DNA reads TGCGCCAGCAGCCAAGCAGTGGGGCAGGGCATGAACACTGAAGCTTTCTTT. Translation gives CASSQAVGQGMNTEAFF.

The chain couples TRBV5-8 to TRBJ2-1, with 9 bases lining up with TRBD2. The V segment lost 6 bases and the J segment 7 bases; nucleotides outside the gene matches: 11. CDR1 SGHTS and CDR2 YDEGEE come from the germline V gene. The CDR3 covers 15 residues. The DNA for the CDR3 is TGTGCCAGCACCTTCAGGCCTAGCGGGGAAAATGAGCAGTTCTTC. It translates to CASTFRPSGENEQFF.

The genes are TRBV19 and TRBJ1-2; D might be TRBD1 (6 bases). Trimming pared 6 bases from V and 0 bases from J, leaving 8 bases between. Germline V gene sequence: CDR1 LNHDA, CDR2 SQIVND (reference sequence). CDR3 length equals 13 residues. CDR3 sequence reads: CASRDRANYGYTF. The CDR3 DNA reads TGTGCCAGTAGGGACAGAGCTAACTATGGCTACACCTTC.

The V and J genes are TRBV18 and TRBJ2-1; TRBD2 is a possible D gene (5 bases). The CDR3 contains 15 residues. Per germline, CDR1 KGHSH and CDR2 LQKENI. Trimming cost V 3 bases and J 3 bases, with 12 bases left between them. DNA of the CDR3: TGTGCCAGCTCACCGTCGAGTACTAGCTACAATGAGCAGTTCTTC. This gives the protein CASSPSSTSYNEQFF.

The gene calls are TRBV2 and TRBJ2-7; 12 bases align to TRBD2. J gave up 6 bases and V 7 bases, and 10 bases lay outside the gene matches. This CDR3 contains 15 residues. Per the germline V gene, CDR1 is SNHLY and CDR2 is FYNNEI. CDR3 bases: TGTGCCAGCACCGGACTAGCGGGGAGGTCGGGCGAGCAGTACTTC. Translation: CASTGLAGRSGEQYF.

Points on this clone: The sample has other DNA sequences that encode this CDR3 too. V gene TRBV6-5 combines with J gene TRBJ2-7, with TRBD1 identical over 8 bases. Germline trimming cut 2 bases from V and 4 bases from J; bases unmatched to any gene: 4. The CDR3 has 14 residues. From germline, CDR1 is MNHEY and CDR2 SVGAGI. The CDR3 region has the DNA TGTGCCAGCAGTTACGGGACAGGCGTGTACGAGCAGTACTTC. Translated, it gives CASSYGTGVYEQYF.

The rearrangement joins TRBV4-1 to TRBJ2-2; 7 bases agree with TRBD1. In germline, CDR1 is MGHRA, CDR2 YSYEKL. This CDR3 region has 13 residues. V lost 3 bases to trimming and J lost 6 bases; unmatched junction nucleotides: 1. CDR3 in DNA: TGCGCCAGCAGCCAGACAGGGCCCGGGGAGCTGTTTTTT. Protein: CASSQTGPGELFF.

CDR3: CASSFTDGGEKLFF. CDR3 DNA: TGCGCCAGCAGCTTCACGGACGGAGGTGAAAAACTGTTTTTT. The chain joins TRBV5-1 to TRBJ1-4; D gene uncertain. V was clipped by 2 bases and J by 7 bases, with 12 bases between them. Germline V gene data show CDR1 as SGHRS and CDR2 as YFSETQ. The CDR3 totals 14 residues. The variable domain in full, completed from reference TRBV5-1 and TRBJ1-4, reads KAGVTQTPRYLIKTRGQQVTLSCSPISGHRSVSWYQQTPGQGLQFLFEYFSETQRNKGNFPGRFSGRQFSNSRSEMNVSTLELGDSALYLCASSFTDGGEKLFFGSGTQLSVL.

The rearrangement uses TRBV27 and TRBJ2-3; 10 nucleotides match TRBD2. With V trimmed by 5 bases and J by 2 bases, 7 bases remained unmatched. Germline loops: CDR1 MNHEY, CDR2 SMNVEV (reference sequence). CDR3 length equals 16 residues. CDR3 sequence reads: CASSPLLAGATDTQYF. The CDR3 bases are TGTGCCAGCAGTCCGCTTCTAGCGGGGGCCACAGATACGCAGTATTTT.

This chain joins TRBV4-1 and TRBJ2-4, with 8 bases fitting TRBD2. Trimming took 0 bases from V and 1 from J; bases not matched to a gene: 5. The CDR3 totals 17 residues. The V gene's germline CDR1 is MGHRA and CDR2 YSYEKL. The CDR3 DNA is TGCGCCAGCAGCCAAGACCCGCGGGGGGACGCCAAAAACATTCAGTACTTC. Translated, it gives CASSQDPRGDAKNIQYF.